Listed below are T cell receptor beta chains from one sample, sequenced in a study of tumor and adjacent non-tumor tissue in lung cancer. One entry per CDR3 protein, called by TCRdb with MiXCR from the multiplex PCR reads. The sample has about 43,000 distinct CDR3 sequences; roughly 66% are singletons. The sample comprised distant non-tumor lung tissue. Source of these receptors: a man aged 50-59 years with non-small cell lung cancer. Each CDR3 is given with its conserved first and last residue. A D gene is named only where the DNA matches it firmly. Size is omitted from some rows. Given values are once, few, many or a class for expanded clones.

V gene,clone size,D gene,J gene,CDR3 protein,CDR3 DNA
TRBV7-9,-,TRBD1,TRBJ1-2,CASSHGQGEVGYAF,TGTGCCAGCAGCCATGGACAGGGAGAAGTGGGCTACGCCTTC
TRBV10-3,-,TRBD1,TRBJ1-1,CAVSELQGGSNSEAFF,TGTGCCGTCAGTGAGTTACAGGGGGGGTCGAACAGTGAAGCTTTCTTT
TRBV6-5,-,TRBD1,TRBJ1-2,CTSSYHRQGVTGYTF,TGTACCAGCAGTTATCACCGACAGGGGGTGACTGGCTACACCTTC
TRBV2,few,-,TRBJ2-5,CASSTSFLETQYF,TGTGCCAGCAGTACTAGCTTCCTAGAGACCCAGTACTTC
TRBV6-5,once,TRBD2,TRBJ2-6,CASSQSGGAPGANILTF,TGTGCCAGCAGCCAGTCCGGGGGGGCTCCTGGGGCCAACATCCTGACTTTC
TRBV29-1,-,TRBD2,TRBJ2-7,CSAEDVGSGSPYEQYF,TGCAGCGCTGAAGATGTCGGTAGCGGGAGCCCCTACGAGCAGTACTTC
TRBV24-1,-,-,TRBJ2-2,CATSDSPGSEELFF,TGTGCCACCAGTGATTCTCCAGGGTCCGAGGAGCTGTTTTTT
TRBV25-1,-,-,TRBJ2-3,CASSEYRPTDTQYF,TGTGCCAGCAGTGAATATCGACCCACAGATACGCAGTATTTT
TRBV6-5,-,-,TRBJ2-1,CASSRTGISYNERLF,TGTGCCAGCAGCCGGACTGGAATCTCCTACAATGAGCGGCTCTTC
TRBV6-6,-,-,TRBJ2-7,CASGYSEQEQSYEQYF,TGTGCCAGTGGTTACTCCGAACAGGAGCAGTCCTACGAGCAGTACTTC
TRBV7-9,many,TRBD2,TRBJ2-1,CASSFSGGSYNEQFF,TGTGCCAGCAGCTTTAGCGGGGGTTCCTACAATGAGCAGTTCTTC
TRBV29-1,once,-,TRBJ2-1,CSVEKQTYNERFF,TGCAGTGTTGAGAAGCAGACCTACAATGAGCGGTTCTTC
TRBV30,-,-,TRBJ2-1,CPCSSYEQFF,TGTCCCTGTTCTAGTTATGAGCAGTTCTTC
TRBV10-3,many,TRBD2,TRBJ2-7,CAISPTSGSHEQYF,TGTGCCATCAGTCCGACTAGCGGGAGCCACGAGCAGTACTTC
TRBV20-1,-,-,TRBJ2-1,CSTRDVGVPGRNEQFF,TGCAGTACTAGGGATGTGGGGGTCCCGGGCCGCAATGAGCAGTTCTTC
TRBV4-1,many,-,TRBJ1-2,CASSRLGDGYTF,TGCGCCAGCAGCCGTCTCGGGGACGGCTACACCTTC
TRBV5-1,-,TRBD1,TRBJ2-7,CASSFEKGAWNEQCF,TGCGCCAGCAGCTTTGAAAAGGGGGCGTGGAACGAGCAGTGCTTC
TRBV29-1,-,-,TRBJ1-2,CSAGQNYGYTF,TGCAGCGCTGGGCAAAACTATGGCTACACCTTC
TRBV29-1,-,-,TRBJ1-1,CTVVGDFGTEAFF,TGCACCGTTGTGGGTGATTTCGGCACTGAAGCTTTCTTT
TRBV12-3/TRBV12-4,-,-,TRBJ2-3,CASSYTRTDTQYF,TGTGCCAGCAGTTATACTAGGACAGATACGCAGTATTTT
TRBV4-2,-,-,TRBJ2-7,CVSSRGQAYEQYF,TGTGTCAGCAGCCGGGGGCAAGCGTACGAGCAGTACTTC
TRBV6-6,-,TRBD1,TRBJ2-5,CVSSTNGQGRRTQYF,TGTGTCAGCAGTACGAATGGACAGGGGAGACGGACCCAGTACTTT
TRBV11-2,few,-,TRBJ2-3,CASSLMSSSTDRQCF,TGTGCCAGTAGCTTAATGTCATCTAGCACAGATAGGCAGTGTTTT
TRBV4-2,-,TRBD2,TRBJ2-5,CASSRSTSEQGTQYF,TGTGCCAGCAGCCGGTCGACTAGCGAGCAGGGGACCCAGTACTTC
TRBV5-1,-,-,TRBJ2-1,CASSLDRSGAYNEQFF,TGCGCCAGCAGTCTGGACCGATCGGGGGCCTACAATGAGCAGTTCTTC
TRBV5-6,many,-,TRBJ2-7,CASSLGGPKEQYF,TGTGCCAGCAGCCTCGGAGGTCCGAAAGAGCAGTACTTC
TRBV11-1,-,-,TRBJ2-7,CVSSLKGQSYEQYF,TGTGTCAGCAGCTTGAAGGGACAATCCTACGAGCAGTACTTC
TRBV10-3,-,-,TRBJ2-7,CVISLMSYEQYF,TGTGTCATCAGCCTGATGTCCTACGAGCAGTACTTC
TRBV28,-,-,TRBJ1-1,CASGTQGSRTEAFF,TGTGCCAGCGGGACCCAGGGTTCTCGCACTGAAGCTTTCTTT
TRBV11-3,-,-,TRBJ2-3,CVSSLDHNTDTQYF,TGTGTCAGCAGCTTAGACCATAACACAGATACGCAGTATTTT
TRBV14,-,-,TRBJ2-3,CASGQVVFTDTQYF,TGTGCCAGCGGCCAAGTTGTCTTCACAGATACGCAGTATTTT
TRBV14,-,-,TRBJ2-3,CASSRERAGTDMQYF,TGTGCCAGCAGCAGGGAGAGGGCTGGCACAGATATGCAGTATTTT
TRBV5-1,few,-,TRBJ2-7,CASRRGTDASYEQYF,TGCGCCAGCAGACGCGGGACAGATGCTAGCTACGAGCAGTACTTC
TRBV6-2/TRBV6-3,few,-,TRBJ2-1,CACSSQGRQFF,TGTGCCTGTAGTTCCCAGGGCCGGCAGTTCTTC
TRBV20-1,many,TRBD2,TRBJ2-2,CSARLAGGLGTGELFF,TGCAGTGCCAGATTAGCGGGAGGGCTAGGCACCGGGGAGCTGTTTTTT
TRBV10-2,many,-,TRBJ2-3,CASSDAADTQYF,TGCGCCAGCAGTGATGCGGCGGATACGCAGTATTTT
TRBV6-5,-,-,TRBJ1-5,CASGTIPQVGFGPQHF,TGTGCCAGCGGTACTATCCCCCAAGTGGGGTTTGGGCCCCAGCATTTT
TRBV10-3,-,-,TRBJ2-7,CAISEEGSRYEQYF,TGTGCCATATCTGAGGAGGGGAGCCGCTACGAGCAGTACTTC
TRBV4-2,many,TRBD2,TRBJ2-7,CASSQDRSGTLYEQYF,TGTGCCAGCAGCCAAGATCGCAGCGGGACTCTCTACGAGCAGTACTTC
TRBV6-6,-,-,TRBJ2-3,CAGSGYQNQPQYF,TGTGCCGGCAGTGGTTATCAGAATCAGCCCCAGTATTTT
TRBV6-6,-,-,TRBJ1-6,CASSYYGTSSYNPPLHF,TGTGCCAGCAGTTACTATGGGACGAGCTCCTATAATCCACCCCTCCACTTT
TRBV24-1,-,-,TRBJ1-5,CATPRGIQTNQPQHF,TGTGCCACCCCACGGGGTATCCAAACGAATCAACCCCAGCATTTT
TRBV29-1,-,TRBD1,TRBJ1-5,CSVVVGDSDQPQHF,TGCAGCGTTGTGGTAGGGGACAGCGATCAGCCCCAGCATTTT
TRBV12-3/TRBV12-4,many,-,TRBJ2-3,CASRVSNGPDAQYF,TGTGCCAGCAGAGTATCCAACGGGCCTGATGCGCAGTATTTT
TRBV11-2,-,TRBD1,TRBJ2-7,CASSLGTGRTYEQYF,TGTGCTAGCAGCTTAGGGACAGGTAGAACATACGAGCAGTACTTC
TRBV20-1,-,TRBD2,TRBJ2-5,CSARDLATSVQTQYF,TGCAGTGCTAGAGATCTCGCGACTAGCGTCCAGACCCAGTACTTC
TRBV19,-,TRBD1,TRBJ1-2,CASSLVQGTKNYGYTF,TGTGCCAGTAGTCTGGTACAGGGGACCAAGAACTATGGCTACACCTTC
TRBV5-4,few,-,TRBJ1-4,CASSLSPNEKPFF,TGTGCCAGTAGCTTGTCCCCTAATGAAAAACCGTTTTTT
TRBV20-1,few,-,TRBJ1-5,CSARGTAVSNQPQHF,TGCAGTGCTAGAGGGACAGCAGTATCCAATCAGCCCCAGCATTTT
TRBV6-5,many,-,TRBJ2-5,CASSSQGGEGETQYF,TGTGCCAGCAGTTCCCAGGGGGGGGAAGGAGAGACCCAGTACTTC
TRBV29-1,-,TRBD2,TRBJ2-7,CSVRGAYEQYF,TGCAGCGTTCGGGGGGCCTACGAGCAGTACTTC
TRBV6-1,many,-,TRBJ2-1,CASSAQVEQFF,TGTGCCAGCAGTGCACAGGTCGAGCAGTTCTTC
TRBV28,-,TRBD2,TRBJ2-7,CAGDGGGAGYEEYF,TGTGCCGGCGATGGCGGGGGGGCTGGATACGAGGAGTACTTC
TRBV11-1,-,-,TRBJ2-1,CAISLGVIGGEKQFF,TGTGCCATCAGCTTAGGAGTGATTGGTGGAGAGAAGCAGTTCTTC
TRBV5-5,many,-,TRBJ2-2,CASSLDISVGELFF,TGTGCCAGCAGCTTGGACATTTCGGTCGGGGAGCTGTTTTTT
TRBV29-1,few,-,TRBJ2-1,CSVEEGGEEQFF,TGCAGCGTTGAAGAAGGCGGGGAAGAGCAGTTCTTC
TRBV24-1,-,TRBD1,TRBJ1-6,CATSDDGTGDNSPLHF,TGTGCCACCAGTGATGACGGGACAGGGGACAATTCACCCCTCCACTTT
TRBV5-1,-,-,TRBJ2-7,CASNSQQSNYEQYF,TGCGCCAGCAACTCCCAGCAGTCGAACTACGAGCAGTACTTC
TRBV24-1,few,TRBD2,TRBJ2-5,CATSDRLDKGSGRVDLQETQYF,TGTGCCACCAGTGATCGACTTGACAAGGGTAGCGGGAGAGTGGACTTGCAAGAGACCCAGTACTTC
TRBV11-1,-,-,TRBJ2-2,CSGNFQGRPRELFF,TGTTCCGGCAATTTTCAGGGTCGGCCCAGGGAGCTGTTTTTT